The 25 T cell receptor beta chains listed next were all sequenced from one sample in a study of blood T cell repertoires in COVID-19. The data were produced by immunoSEQ multiplex PCR, yet TCRdb's version contains in-frame clones alone and is incomplete. In the table there are about 170,000 clones, 80% to 90% of which are singletons. The specimen sequenced was peripheral blood. The receptors here all came from a woman in her sixties or seventies with COVID-19, enrolled during active disease.

V is TRBV6-5 and J is TRBJ1-1; D possibly corresponds to TRBD1 (6 bases). Between the trimmed V and J ends, which lost 10 bases and 1 base, there was a span of 13 bases. From germline, CDR1 is MNHEY and CDR2 SVGAGI. There are 13 residues in the CDR3. The CDR3 DNA follows: TGTGCCACCCCAGGGGCAGGGAACACTGAAGCTTTCTTT. It is translated as CATPGAGNTEAFF.

There are many counts of this clone. The chain uses TRBV9 and TRBJ2-7, with D hard to call. The CDR3 covers 13 residues. Germline assignment: CDR1 SGDLS and CDR2 YYNGEE. Trimming shortened V by 4 bases and J by 3 bases, and 11 bases separated the two germline ends. CDR3 sequence reads: CASSPRSGYEQYF. CDR3 DNA sequence: TGTGCCAGCAGCCCCCGTTCGGGCTACGAGCAGTACTTC.

The chain is built from TRBV15 and TRBJ1-1; D remains unclear. Deletions cut 3 bases from V and 6 bases from J, with 11 bases between. The germline gives CDR1 LNHNV, CDR2 YYDKDF (reference sequence). This CDR3 is 13 amino acids long. Here the CDR3 reads CATSRQRVAEAFF. The CDR3, as DNA: TGTGCCACCAGCAGGCAAAGAGTGGCTGAAGCTTTCTTT.

This chain joins TRBV3-1 (or the pseudogene TRBV3-2) and TRBJ2-7, with TRBD2 matching 10 bases. The CDR3 runs to 15 residues. Trimming removed 10 bases from V and 2 bases from J; junction bases left unmatched: 11. The V gene's germline CDR1 is LGHDT and CDR2 YNNKEL (reference sequence). The CDR3 sequence: CATSQASGSAYEQYF. CDR3 sequence (DNA): TGTGCCACTTCTCAGGCTAGCGGGAGCGCCTACGAGCAGTACTTC.

The chain joins TRBV10-3 to TRBJ1-1; D is possibly TRBD1 (5 bases). V shed 0 bases and J shed 10 bases, with 15 bases lying between them. Germline CDR1 and CDR2: ENHRY and SYGVKD. The CDR3 sequence is 14 residues long. Here the CDR3 DNA reads TGTGCCATCAGTGAGTCTGGGGGGGATAGGCGAGCTTTCTTT. It translates to CAISESGGDRRAFF.

The V gene is TRBV24-1, the J gene TRBJ2-3; 8 bases fit TRBD1. The CDR3 length is 16 residues. V lost 4 bases to trimming and J lost 2 bases; unmatched junction nucleotides: 7. The germline V gene encodes CDR1 KGHDR and CDR2 SFDVKD. This chain's CDR3 is CATSDRDRNPTDTQYF. The DNA for the CDR3 is TGTGCCACCAGTGACCGGGACAGGAACCCCACAGATACGCAGTATTTT.

The J gene is TRBJ2-7, the V gene TRBV3-1 (or the pseudogene TRBV3-2); D might be TRBD2 (5 bases). The CDR3 is 11 residues long. V dropped 2 bases and J dropped 7 bases, with 6 bases sitting between them. Germline-derived CDR1 and CDR2 are LGHDT and YNNKEL (reference sequence). The CDR3 DNA reads as TGTGCCAGCAGCCAAACGGGAGAGCAGTACTTC. As protein: CASSQTGEQYF.

The chain joins TRBV19 to TRBJ1-6, with 7 bases matching TRBD1. Unmatched junction bases numbered 6, after V lost 6 bases and J lost 7 bases. CDR3 length: 14 residues. Germline V gene lookup returns CDR1 LNHDA and CDR2 SQIVND (reference sequence). The CDR3 DNA reads TGTGCCAGTAGCGGCGGGACAGAAAATTCACCCCTCCACTTT. It yields the protein CASSGGTENSPLHF.

This rearrangement joins TRBV4-3 to TRBJ1-3, with a tentative D call TRBD1 (5 bases). The CDR3 is made up of 17 amino acids. Trimming took off 3 bases at V and 4 bases at J, with 19 bases between the two ends. CDR1 is LGHNA, CDR2 YSLEER, per germline. The CDR3 region has the DNA TGCGCCAGCAGCCACCTCGGCGGGGGGGAGTCGGGAAACACCATATATTTT. Translating gives CASSHLGGGESGNTIYF.

This clone was picked up one time. The rearrangement joins TRBV29-1 to TRBJ1-1, with 7 bases aligning to TRBD1. Germline V lookup: CDR1 SQVTM, CDR2 ANQGSEA. The CDR3 sequence is 14 residues long. Trimming cost V 6 bases and J 1 base; bases outside gene matches: 8. DNA of the CDR3: TGCAGCGTCGCATTAGGGACAGAGAACACTGAAGCTTTCTTT. It specifies CSVALGTENTEAFF.

This clone was detected a few times. The chain links TRBV9 to TRBJ1-5; D perhaps matches TRBD1 (5 bases). Germline loops: CDR1 SGDLS, CDR2 YYNGEE. The ends were cut back, 4 bases at V and 5 bases at J, with 10 bases in the middle. CDR3 length equals 13 residues. CDR3: CASSPGGYQPQHF. The DNA for the CDR3 is TGTGCCAGCAGCCCCGGGGGATATCAGCCCCAGCATTTT.

The chain combines TRBV5-6 with TRBJ1-4; D is undetermined. The CDR3 sequence is 19 residues long. V was clipped by 4 bases and J by 0 bases, with 22 bases between them. From germline, CDR1 is SGHDT and CDR2 YYEEEE. CDR3 nucleotide sequence: TGTGCCAGCAGCCCGCCGTATAGGCGGGGATTTGCAACTAATGAAAAACTGTTTTTT. This translates into CASSPPYRRGFATNEKLFF.

This chain links TRBV19 with TRBJ1-6; D is unresolved. CDR1 is LNHDA, CDR2 SQIVND, per germline (reference sequence). Trimming took 3 bases from V and 12 from J, leaving 9 bases between them. This CDR3 is built from 12 residues. In DNA form, the CDR3 reads TGTGCCAGTAGTATCTCTCGGGGACCCCTCCACTTT. Translation gives CASSISRGPLHF. Full variable domain (remainder filled in from reference TRBV19 and TRBJ1-6): DGGITQSPKYLFRKEGQNVTLSCEQNLNHDAMYWYRQDPGQGLRLIYYSQIVNDFQKGDIAEGYSVSREKKESFPLTVTSAQKNPTAFYLCASSISRGPLHFGNGTRLTVT.

The rearrangement uses TRBV19 and TRBJ2-1, with 10 bases that match TRBD1. The V gene's germline CDR1 is LNHDA and CDR2 SQIVND (reference sequence). With 7 bases clipped from V and 6 bases from J, the junction kept 12 bases outside the gene matches. The CDR3 extends over 16 amino acids. The CDR3, as DNA: TGTGCCAGTAATGACTGGTTGGACAGGGGGGCCAATGAGCAGTTCTTC. Amino acids: CASNDWLDRGANEQFF.

The V call is TRBV6-4, the J call TRBJ2-4, with D possibly matching TRBD2 (5 bases). The V gene's germline CDR1 is MRHNA and CDR2 SNTAGT. V was shortened by 2 bases and J by 6 bases, with 23 bases between the two germline ends. This CDR3 contains 18 residues. CDR3 amino acids: CASSDPEVVIWKGNIQYF. CDR3 sequence (DNA): TGTGCCAGCAGTGACCCGGAGGTGGTTATTTGGAAGGGAAACATTCAGTACTTC.

CDR3 in DNA: TGTGCCAGCAGCTCACAGGGGCGGGATTCACCCCTCCACTTT. As protein: CASSSQGRDSPLHF. The chain has TRBV5-4 and TRBJ1-6; 7 bases align to TRBD1. Per germline, CDR1 SGHNT and CDR2 YYREEE (reference sequence). Trimming at V came to 3 bases and at J to 8 bases, leaving 5 bases not matched to a gene. There are 14 residues in the CDR3.

This chain joins TRBV3-1 (or the pseudogene TRBV3-2) and TRBJ1-6; 7 nucleotides line up with TRBD1. The germline gives CDR1 LGHDT, CDR2 YNNKEL (reference sequence). This CDR3 region has 15 residues. V shed 4 bases and J 5 bases; nucleotides not matched to a gene: 5. The CDR3 coding sequence is TGTGCCAGCAGCCGACGGACAGGAGATAATTCACCCCTCCACTTT. Translation gives CASSRRTGDNSPLHF.

This clone was seen more than once but under ten times. The chain uses TRBV7-9 and TRBJ2-7; TRBD2 agrees at 8 bases. CDR3 size: 13 residues. Germline trimming cut 3 bases from V and 3 bases from J; bases unmatched to any gene: 1. The V gene's germline CDR1 is SEHNR and CDR2 FQNEAQ (reference sequence). The CDR3 coding sequence is TGTGCCAGCAGCTTTAGCGGGAACTACGAGCAGTACTTC. Amino acid sequence: CASSFSGNYEQYF.

CDR3 in amino acids: CAWRAETSLSGELFF. DNA of the CDR3: TGTGCCTGGAGGGCGGAGACCAGTCTCTCCGGGGAGCTGTTTTTT. V usage is TRBV30 and J usage is TRBJ2-2; D not certain. V lost 3 bases to trimming and J lost 6 bases, with 17 bases between them. CDR1 is GTSNPN, CDR2 SVGIG, per germline (reference sequence). The CDR3 has 15 residues.

This chain links TRBV6-6 with TRBJ2-2; D is unresolved. Trimming shortened V by 6 bases and J by 2 bases, and 7 bases separated the two germline ends. The CDR3 sequence is 13 residues long. Germline V lookup: CDR1 MNHNY, CDR2 SVGAGI (reference sequence). The CDR3 here is CASSLTNTGELFF. CDR3 in DNA: TGTGCCAGCAGCCTCACAAACACCGGGGAGCTGTTTTTT.

The CDR3 reads CSVGSGRYQETQYF. As DNA, the CDR3 is TGCAGCGTTGGTAGCGGGAGGTACCAAGAGACCCAGTACTTC. The chain links TRBV29-1 to TRBJ2-5, with 10 bases that match TRBD2. CDR3 length equals 14 residues. Per germline, CDR1 SQVTM and CDR2 ANQGSEA. J lost 0 bases, V lost 4 bases, and 2 bases had no gene match.

The genes are TRBV7-9 and TRBJ2-1, with TRBD1 matching 8 bases. J was trimmed by 4 bases and V by 5 bases; bases with no gene match: 7. Looked up from germline, CDR1 is SEHNR and CDR2 is FQNEAQ (reference sequence). The CDR3 spans 15 residues. The CDR3 protein is CASSPDRDNYNEQFF. CDR3 DNA sequence: TGTGCCAGCAGCCCGGACAGGGATAATTACAATGAGCAGTTCTTC.

The chain links TRBV9 to TRBJ1-4; TRBD1 is a possible D gene (6 bases). The length of the CDR3 is 14 residues. Trimming shortened V by 4 bases and J by 7 bases, and 14 bases separated the two germline ends. Per germline, CDR1 SGDLS and CDR2 YYNGEE. The chain's CDR3 is CASSPGASGEKLFF. As DNA, the CDR3 is TGTGCCAGCAGCCCAGGGGCTTCAGGTGAAAAACTGTTTTTT.

The gene calls are TRBV15 and TRBJ2-7; TRBD2 aligns across 13 bases. Germline trimming cut 3 bases from V and 4 bases from J; bases unmatched to any gene: 6. CDR1 and CDR2 (germline): LNHNV, YYDKDF (reference sequence). The CDR3 sequence is 16 residues long. Here the CDR3 DNA reads TGTGCCACCAGCAGTCGAAGGACTAGCGGGAGATACGAGCAGTACTTC. Translating gives CATSSRRTSGRYEQYF.

The CDR3: CAISADQGTGYGYTF. The CDR3 DNA reads TGTGCCATCAGTGCCGATCAGGGGACAGGCTATGGCTACACCTTC. The rearrangement links TRBV10-3 to TRBJ1-2; TRBD1 aligns across 8 bases. The V segment lost 4 bases and the J segment 4 bases; nucleotides outside the gene matches: 8. This CDR3 has 15 amino acids. Germline values: CDR1 ENHRY, CDR2 SYGVKD.